The 13 T cell receptor beta chains below were found in one sample sequenced in a study of human T cells and chemical hapten exposure. Time point reported: patch test 1, 2 weeks after DPC sensitization. Documented treatment: therapeutic diphenylcyclopropenone sensitization with weekly scalp DPC. TCRdb called the RACE reads again in MiXCR, with one record for every CDR3 protein. The sample consists of more than 150,000 distinct CDR3 sequences, around 15% of them appearing once. The sample consisted of whole blood, taken in connection with sensitization to the hapten diphenylcyclopropenone (DPC). The receptors derive from a woman aged 25 to 39 with alopecia areata. Some clones in this sample may be carry-over from other donors' samples.

This clonotype was counted a few times. The chain couples TRBV7-9 to TRBJ2-3, with 8 bases fitting TRBD1. Germline V CDR1 and CDR2: SEHNR, FQNEAQ (reference sequence). The J segment lost 4 bases and the V segment lost 5 bases, leaving 5 bases of the junction unmatched. This CDR3 has 14 amino acids. The CDR3 here is CASSMDREADTQYF. The CDR3 DNA is TGTGCCAGCAGCATGGACAGGGAGGCAGATACGCAGTATTTT.

This chain uses TRBV6-5 with TRBJ2-7; D ambiguous. Between the trimmed V and J ends, which lost 5 bases and 4 bases, there was a span of 12 bases. Looked up from germline, CDR1 is MNHEY and CDR2 is SVGAGI. The CDR3 runs to 13 residues. For the CDR3, the DNA is TGTGCCAGCAGTAAACCTCCCCGGTACGAGCAGTACTTC. It codes for CASSKPPRYEQYF.

This clonotype came up a few times. This sequence joins TRBV20-1 and TRBJ1-5, with a tentative D call TRBD1 (5 bases). The V end lost 5 bases, the J end lost 5 bases, and 19 bases lay between the germline ends. From germline, CDR1 is DFQATT and CDR2 SNEGSKA (reference sequence). CDR3 size: 15 residues. The CDR3 DNA sequence: TGCAGTGCTCGCCGGCGGGACCTACGAGATCAGCCCCAGCATTTT. Protein: CSARRRDLRDQPQHF.

The chain joins TRBV7-2 to TRBJ2-2; 9 bases match TRBD2. Trimming at V came to 4 bases and at J to 2 bases, leaving 2 bases not matched to a gene. The CDR3 consists of 15 residues. Germline V gene sequence: CDR1 SGHTA, CDR2 FQGNSA. In nucleotides, the CDR3 is TGTGCCAGCAGCTGGGGACTAGCAAACACCGGGGAGCTGTTTTTT. This translates into CASSWGLANTGELFF.

The rearrangement uses TRBV7-2 and TRBJ2-3; TRBD2 matches 10 bases. The CDR3 is 16 amino acids. The J segment lost 4 bases and the V segment lost 4 bases, leaving 8 bases of the junction unmatched. Looked up from germline, CDR1 is SGHTA and CDR2 is FQGNSA. For the CDR3, the DNA is TGTGCCAGCAGCTCGGTAGCGGGAGGAATCGCAGATACGCAGTATTTT. This sequence encodes CASSSVAGGIADTQYF.

This clonotype was counted ten times or more. This rearrangement joins TRBV13 to TRBJ2-4; D gene unclear. Germline CDR1 and CDR2: PRHDT and FYEKMQ (reference sequence). The CDR3 totals 14 residues. V dropped 4 bases and J dropped 0 bases, with 7 bases sitting between them. CDR3 DNA sequence: TGTGCCAGCAGCTGGGCCTTAGCCAAAAACATTCAGTACTTC. It is translated as CASSWALAKNIQYF.

This chain connects TRBV6-5 to TRBJ2-6; TRBD1 is a possible D gene (5 bases). Per germline, CDR1 MNHEY and CDR2 SVGAGI. The CDR3 has 17 amino acids. The V end was cut by 0 bases, the J end by 3 bases, with 12 bases between. For the CDR3, the DNA is TGTGCCAGCAGTTACTCTCAGGGAAGTCGTGGGGCCAACGTCCTGACTTTC. This translates into CASSYSQGSRGANVLTF.

This clonotype was counted only a few times. The CDR3 DNA follows: TGTGCCAGCAGTTCGGGGGACAGAGCCCAAGAGACCCAGTACTTC. Protein sequence: CASSSGDRAQETQYF. This rearrangement joins TRBV6-5 to TRBJ2-5; a possible D gene is TRBD1 (7 bases). Trimming removed 4 bases from V and 1 base from J, with 13 bases in between. Germline CDR1 MNHEY, CDR2 SVGAGI. There are 15 residues in the CDR3.

This clonotype was counted a few times. The chain carries TRBV10-3 and TRBJ2-3; no clear D gene. The V gene's germline CDR1 is ENHRY and CDR2 SYGVKD. The V and J ends lost 6 bases and 1 base respectively, with 11 bases between them. The CDR3 extends over 14 amino acids. CDR3 region: CAISQVAGTDTQYF. For the CDR3, the DNA is TGTGCCATCAGCCAAGTAGCTGGCACAGATACGCAGTATTTT.

The chain employs TRBV12-3 or TRBV12-4 and TRBJ2-7, with D uncertain. CDR3 size: 15 residues. V lost 5 bases and J lost 2, with 16 bases in between. DNA of the CDR3: TGTGCCAGCAGTCCGAACCCGCCCCAGGCCTACGAGCAGTACTTC. Protein: CASSPNPPQAYEQYF.

This clonotype was seen only a few times. V is TRBV5-1 and J is TRBJ2-3, with D hard to call. This CDR3 is built from 15 residues. Trimming pared 1 base from V and 1 base from J, leaving 10 bases between. Per germline, CDR1 SGHRS and CDR2 YFSETQ. The CDR3 sequence: CASSLHHGRTDTQYF. CDR3 bases: TGCGCCAGCAGCTTGCACCACGGTCGCACAGATACGCAGTATTTT.

The chain employs TRBV6-1 and TRBJ1-1; 8 bases fit TRBD1. The CDR3 is 13 amino acids. J gave up 6 bases and V 8 bases, and 8 bases lay outside the gene matches. CDR1 and CDR2 from the germline V gene are MNHNS and SASEGT. The CDR3 bases are TGTGCCAGCGGGACAGGTTCACTCGCTGAAGCTTTCTTT. Its protein is CASGTGSLAEAFF.

The chain has TRBV7-2 and TRBJ1-5; D unresolved. This CDR3 spans 17 amino acids. Germline V CDR1 and CDR2: SGHTA, FQGNSA. Trimming removed 1 base at V and 5 bases at J, with 18 bases between. The CDR3 DNA sequence: TGTGCCAGCAGCTTAGGTCTCGGTCCAAGGAGGGATCAGCCCCAGCATTTT. Residues: CASSLGLGPRRDQPQHF.